The clone carrying this T cell receptor (beta chain) was recorded only once. Its antigen is as yet unknown. These data belong to a study of cytomegalovirus exposure and HLA in healthy donors. Samples came from healthy bone marrow donors. Primers: 60 Vbeta forward and 13 Jbeta reverse. Clones were read by immunoSEQ multiplex PCR, and TCRdb kept only the in-frame ones, dropping some. The sample yields 100,000 to 150,000 clones, 83% seen once. General study points: Later analysis demonstrated an association between a missense DCLRE1C variant and TCR beta V- and J-gene trimming. Being productive about 90% or about 30% of the time was typical of most TCR beta V segments in an earlier analysis.

Germline CDR1 reads MNHEY; CDR2 reads SMNVEV (reference sequence). The CDR3 has 14 residues. V dropped 5 bases and J dropped 7 bases, with 17 bases sitting between them. This TCR was recovered from a girl aged 2 to 9 in good health and CMV-seronegative. The chain combines TRBV27 with TRBJ1-1; D might be TRBD1 (5 bases). Sequenced input: PBMCs. The DNA for the CDR3 is TGTGCCAGCAGTCCCACCGTGGGGGGGATTGAAGCTTTCTTT. Translating it yields CASSPTVGGIEAFF.